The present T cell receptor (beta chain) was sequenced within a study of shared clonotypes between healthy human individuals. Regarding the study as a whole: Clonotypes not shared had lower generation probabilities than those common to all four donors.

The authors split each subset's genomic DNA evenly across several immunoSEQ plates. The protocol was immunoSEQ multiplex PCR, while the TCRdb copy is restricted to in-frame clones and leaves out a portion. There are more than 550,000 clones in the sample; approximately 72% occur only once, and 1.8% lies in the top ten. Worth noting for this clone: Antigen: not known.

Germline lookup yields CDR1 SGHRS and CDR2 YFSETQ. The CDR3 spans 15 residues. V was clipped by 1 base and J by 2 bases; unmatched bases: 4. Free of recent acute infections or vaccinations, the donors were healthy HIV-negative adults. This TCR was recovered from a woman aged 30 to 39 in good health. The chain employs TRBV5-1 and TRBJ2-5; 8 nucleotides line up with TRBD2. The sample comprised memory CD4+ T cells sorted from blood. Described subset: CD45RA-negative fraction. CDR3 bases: TGCGCCAGCAGCTTGTGGTCGGGGGGGCAAGAGACCCAGTACTTC. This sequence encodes CASSLWSGGQETQYF.